This TCR beta chain was retrieved from a study of follicular helper T cells after annual influenza vaccination. General study findings and limits: Plasmablast frequency change correlated with clonality change in ICOS+CD38+ cTfh. Each annual vaccination recalled recurring oligoclonal ICOS+CD38+ cTfh clonotypes.

The data were produced by immunoSEQ multiplex PCR, yet TCRdb's version contains in-frame clones alone and is incomplete. The sample shows thousands of clones, approximately 80% of them seen only once. As to this clone: Its specificity is not known.

The time point here: 2015-2016 season, 7 days after influenza vaccination. Non-naive CD4+CXCR5+PD-1+ cTfh were sorted into ICOS+CD38+ and ICOS-CD38- fractions. This CDR3 has 15 residues. The V and J ends lost 3 bases and 2 bases respectively, with 11 bases between them. Germline loops: CDR1 SGHVS, CDR2 FNYEAQ. The clonotype comes from an adult who received the influenza vaccine. The sequencing used CXCR5+ CD38- circulating T follicular helper cells from blood, collected 7 days after influenza vaccination. Subset reported: circulating Tfh, non-naive CD4+CXCR5+PD-1+ (ICOS+CD38+ or ICOS-CD38-). This chain uses TRBV7-6 with TRBJ1-3, with D possibly TRBD1 on 5 matching bases. The CDR3, as DNA: TGTGCCAGCAGCTTTTTTCAGGGTACTGGAAACACCATATATTTT. Protein product: CASSFFQGTGNTIYF.